The rows below give T cell receptor beta chains drawn from one sample of a study of cytomegalovirus exposure and HLA in healthy donors. Generated by immunoSEQ multiplex PCR, the TCRdb table keeps only in-frame clones and is missing some. The table has around 180,000 clones, around four fifths seen once. The sample consisted of PBMCs. These receptor sequences come from a boy aged 2 to 10 in good health and CMV-seronegative. Both conserved end residues are part of each CDR3. D genes are given only for firm matches. Size values are once, few and many counts, or a class for expanded clones, and some rows have none.

v_call,d_call,j_call,clone_size,cdr3_nt,cdr3_aa
TRBV19,.,TRBJ1-5,.,TGTGCCAGTAGTGTCCCCTTTTTTGGCGACTATCAGCCCCAGCATTTT,CASSVPFFGDYQPQHF
TRBV7-7,.,TRBJ1-1,.,TGTGCCAGCAGCCCGATGGGCGCGAACACTGAAGCTTTCTTT,CASSPMGANTEAFF
TRBV2,.,TRBJ2-7,.,TGTGCCAGCAGTCGGGCAGGGGCGAAATACGAGCAGTACTTC,CASSRAGAKYEQYF
TRBV19,.,TRBJ2-5,.,TGTGCCAGTAGTATAGGGGGCGAACAAGGGCCCCAGTACTTC,CASSIGGEQGPQYF
TRBV7-2,TRBD1,TRBJ2-7,.,TGTGCCAGCAGCTGGGGACAGGGCCCCTACTACGAGCAGTACTTC,CASSWGQGPYYEQYF
TRBV19,TRBD1,TRBJ1-5,once,TGTGCCAGTAGTCTCACGCGGGACAGTAGTTATAGCAATCAGCCCCAGCATTTT,CASSLTRDSSYSNQPQHF
TRBV5-4,.,TRBJ1-1,.,TGTGCCAGCAGCTTGATCTATCAGGTCGAAGCTTTCTTT,CASSLIYQVEAFF
TRBV7-9,.,TRBJ1-2,once,TGTGCCAGCAGCTTAGAAGGGGTTAACTATGGCTACACCTTC,CASSLEGVNYGYTF
TRBV6-1,TRBD1,TRBJ2-7,.,TGTGCCACCCGGGACAGGGGTTCCTACGAGCAGTACTTC,CATRDRGSYEQYF
TRBV5-4,.,TRBJ2-3,.,TGTGCCAGCAGCTTGGGTGGCAGGGAAACAGATACGCAGTATTTT,CASSLGGRETDTQYF
TRBV6-6,.,TRBJ1-5,.,TGTGCCAGCAGTCTCTCGGGGAAGCAGCCCCAGCATTTT,CASSLSGKQPQHF
TRBV5-8,.,TRBJ1-1,.,TGTGCCAGCAGCAGAGGACAGCCCATGAACACTGAAGCTTTCTTT,CASSRGQPMNTEAFF
TRBV4-3,TRBD2,TRBJ2-2,.,TGCGCCAGCAGCCAAGAGAGACTAGCCCACGGGGAGCTGTTTTTT,CASSQERLAHGELFF
TRBV18,.,TRBJ1-2,.,TGTGCCAGCTCACCCCCGGGGGGAATCATCTCTGGCTACACCTTC,CASSPPGGIISGYTF
TRBV5-1,TRBD2,TRBJ2-3,.,TGCGCCAGCAGCATAAGACTAGCGGGAGGGGGTACAGATACGCAGTATTTT,CASSIRLAGGGTDTQYF
TRBV21-1,.,TRBJ1-2,.,TGTGCCAGCAGCAAAGCGGGCAGGAAATACTATGGCTACACCTTC,CASSKAGRKYYGYTF
TRBV2,.,TRBJ1-5,.,TGTGCCAGCGGGAGTTCGTCTAAACTAGGGCCCCAGCATTTT,CASGSSSKLGPQHF
TRBV5-1,TRBD2,TRBJ2-5,.,TGCGCCAGCAGCTTTAGCGGGGGGGCAAGTGGAGAGACCCAGTACTTC,CASSFSGGASGETQYF
TRBV7-2,.,TRBJ1-1,.,TGTGCCAGCAGCTTAGAACCAGGGAACACTGAAGCTTTCTTT,CASSLEPGNTEAFF
TRBV6-1,.,TRBJ1-2,.,TGTGCCAGCAGTCCCGACAGGTTTGGCTACACCTTC,CASSPDRFGYTF
TRBV12-5,.,TRBJ2-6,.,TGTGCTAGTGGTCTGAGCTCTGGGGCCAACGTCCTGACTTTC,CASGLSSGANVLTF
TRBV5-4,TRBD1,TRBJ2-3,.,TGTGCCAGCAGCAGGCGTCGGACAGGGAGCACAGATACGCAGTATTTT,CASSRRRTGSTDTQYF
TRBV29-1,TRBD1,TRBJ2-3,.,TGCAGCGTTGAAGATCCCGACAGGGCCCCCGCAGATACGCAGTATTTT,CSVEDPDRAPADTQYF
TRBV7-3,TRBD2,TRBJ2-7,.,TGTGCCAGCAGCTCCAGAGGGGAGCGGGAGGGCTGGGAGCAGTACTTC,CASSSRGEREGWEQYF
TRBV5-4,.,TRBJ2-5,few,TGTGCCAGCAGCTTACAGGCCCCGGAGACCCAGTACTTC,CASSLQAPETQYF
TRBV7-9,TRBD2,TRBJ2-1,few,TGTGCCAGCAGCTTTATGGGCGGGGGGACCTACAATGAGCAGTTCTTC,CASSFMGGGTYNEQFF
TRBV7-9,.,TRBJ1-2,.,TGTGCCAGCAGCTCGCCGACAGCAAAGGGGGACTATGGCTACACCTTC,CASSSPTAKGDYGYTF
TRBV9,.,TRBJ2-1,.,TGTGCCAGCAGCGTAGGGTCGGGGAGCTCCTACAATGAGCAGTTCTTC,CASSVGSGSSYNEQFF
TRBV29-1,TRBD2,TRBJ2-3,few,TGCAGCGCCTCCCCGGGGGGTATCACAGATACGCAGTATTTT,CSASPGGITDTQYF
TRBV4-3,.,TRBJ2-7,few,TGCGCCAGCAGCCTTCGGCCCGGAAAAGGACAAACCTACGAGCAGTACTTC,CASSLRPGKGQTYEQYF
TRBV5-1,.,TRBJ1-5,.,TGCGCCAGCAGCTTTGACAGTGATCAGCCCCAGCATTTT,CASSFDSDQPQHF
TRBV6-1,.,TRBJ2-7,.,TGTGCCAGCAGTGAAGCCTTTAGCTACGAGCAGTACTTC,CASSEAFSYEQYF
TRBV15,.,TRBJ1-1,.,TGTGCCACCAGCAGAGAGGGGGGTCGGAACACTGAAGCTTTCTTT,CATSREGGRNTEAFF
TRBV9,TRBD2,TRBJ2-5,.,TGTGCCAGCAGCTCCCGGGGAGGGGTTGGCCTCCAAGAGACCCAGTACTTC,CASSSRGGVGLQETQYF
TRBV7-9,.,TRBJ1-4,.,TGTGCCAGCAACTCATTGGGGGGAGAGGAAAAACTGTTTTTT,CASNSLGGEEKLFF
TRBV7-9,TRBD2,TRBJ2-5,.,TGTGCCAGCGGACTAGCGGGAGTGGGAGAGACCCAGTACTTC,CASGLAGVGETQYF
TRBV30,TRBD2,TRBJ2-5,.,TGTGCCTGGAGTGTGGGGACGGGAGGAGCAGAGACCCAGTACTTC,CAWSVGTGGAETQYF
TRBV19,TRBD2,TRBJ2-7,.,TGTGCCAGTAGCGGGACTAGTGGCTACGAGCAGTACTTC,CASSGTSGYEQYF
TRBV19,TRBD1,TRBJ1-2,.,TGTGCCAGTAGTAAGGGGGCGGACTATGGCTACACCTTC,CASSKGADYGYTF
TRBV4-1,TRBD1,TRBJ1-2,.,TGCGCCAGCAGCCAAGATGGGACAGGGGGTGGCTACACCTTC,CASSQDGTGGGYTF
TRBV28,.,TRBJ2-2,.,TGTGCCAGCAGTTTATGGATTGGGGGGACCGGGGAGCTGTTTTTT,CASSLWIGGTGELFF
TRBV5-1,.,TRBJ2-2,.,TGCGCCAGCAGCTTCGGCCCGGCTTCGGGCACCGGGGAGCTGTTTTTT,CASSFGPASGTGELFF
TRBV29-1,TRBD1,TRBJ1-1,.,TGCAGCGCTGACCGGACAGGGATGAACACTGAAGCTTTCTTT,CSADRTGMNTEAFF
TRBV7-8,TRBD2,TRBJ2-7,.,TGTGCCAGCAGCTTAGGGTCTCTAGCGGGATTATACGAGCAGTACTTC,CASSLGSLAGLYEQYF
TRBV13,.,TRBJ1-1,.,TGTGCCAGCAGCTTTTCGCGGACTGAAGCTTTCTTT,CASSFSRTEAFF
TRBV28,TRBD1,TRBJ1-1,.,TGTGCCAGCAGAAATCAGGGGGCCACTGAAGCTTTCTTT,CASRNQGATEAFF
TRBV5-6,.,TRBJ1-2,.,TGTGCCAGCAGTCTGATCCGTCGGGGGAATGTATTGACTGGGGGCTACACCTTC,CASSLIRRGNVLTGGYTF
TRBV2,.,TRBJ1-1,.,TGTGCCAGCAGTATTAGGGGAGGGATGAACACTGAAGCTTTCTTT,CASSIRGGMNTEAFF
TRBV4-2,.,TRBJ2-7,.,TGTGCCAGCAGCCAAGAGCGGGACCGGGCGGGCGAGCAGTACTTC,CASSQERDRAGEQYF
TRBV11-2,.,TRBJ2-1,.,TGTGCCAGCAGCTCCGAACGGGGATATGAGCAGTTCTTC,CASSSERGYEQFF
TRBV4-3,TRBD1,TRBJ2-2,.,TGCGCCAGCAGCCAAGGCGTTAAGGGACAGATGAACACCGGGGAGCTGTTTTTT,CASSQGVKGQMNTGELFF
TRBV6-6,TRBD1,TRBJ2-7,.,TGTGCCAGCAGGGGGGCAACAGGGGACTACGAGCAGTACTTC,CASRGATGDYEQYF
TRBV2,TRBD2,TRBJ2-1,.,TGTGCCAGCAACGAGCGGGAGACTGGCAATGAGCAGTTCTTC,CASNERETGNEQFF
TRBV18,.,TRBJ1-4,once,TGTGCCAGCTCACAGGGGTACGGTGAAAAACTGTTTTTT,CASSQGYGEKLFF
TRBV4-3,.,TRBJ2-1,.,TGCGCCAGCAGCCAAGGGTCGGCGGAGGCCTACAATGAGCAGTTCTTC,CASSQGSAEAYNEQFF
TRBV19,TRBD1,TRBJ2-6,once,TGTGCCAGTAGTATCCCGGGACAGGGGTTTGGGGCCAACGTCCTGACTTTC,CASSIPGQGFGANVLTF
TRBV27,TRBD2,TRBJ2-7,.,TGTGCCAGCAGTGGACTAGCGGGAGTTGACGAGCAGTACTTC,CASSGLAGVDEQYF
TRBV5-1,TRBD2,TRBJ2-1,once,TGCGCCAGCAGCTCTACTAGCGGGGGCTTCTCCTACAATGAGCAGTTCTTC,CASSSTSGGFSYNEQFF
TRBV5-6,.,TRBJ1-2,.,TGTGCCAGCATTCGAGGGGGAACTAACTATGGCTACACCTTC,CASIRGGTNYGYTF
TRBV7-9,.,TRBJ1-2,.,TGTGCCAGCAGCTTAACAGGTGCCCCTGAAGGCTACACCTTC,CASSLTGAPEGYTF